These 30 T cell receptor beta chains came from one sample sequenced in a study of cytomegalovirus exposure and HLA in healthy donors. Primers for the PCR totalled 60 Vbeta and 13 Jbeta. Sequencing was performed with immunoSEQ multiplex PCR; in TCRdb, only in-frame clones are kept and a portion is missing. The data show some 91,000 clones, around 73% seen once. The sequenced material came from PBMCs. These receptor sequences come from a man aged 40-49 years in good health and CMV-seronegative.

The rearrangement uses TRBV6-4 and TRBJ1-6, with 9 positions matching TRBD1. CDR1 and CDR2 from the germline V gene are MRHNA and SNTAGT. The length of the CDR3 is 14 residues. The junction had 2 bases not matched to a gene; V was cut back by 3 bases and J by 8 bases. CDR3 amino acids: CASSEGDRDSPLHF. The CDR3 DNA reads as TGTGCCAGCAGTGAAGGGGACAGGGATTCACCCCTCCACTTT.

The chain is built from TRBV14 and TRBJ1-1, with 12 bases fitting TRBD1. The length of the CDR3 is 13 residues. Germline-derived CDR1 and CDR2 are SGHDN and FVKESK. Losses at the gene ends were 4 bases for V and 9 bases for J; bases not matched to a gene: 3. CDR3 sequence reads: CASSRGTGGKAFF. Written as DNA, the CDR3 is TGTGCCAGCAGCCGCGGGACAGGGGGCAAAGCTTTCTTT.

Concerning this clone itself: Its ends do not fully match the called genes, so a read error is possible. This rearrangement joins TRBV18 to TRBJ2-7, with 8 bases identical to TRBD2. The germline gives CDR1 KGHSH, CDR2 LQKENI. The CDR3 extends over 15 amino acids. CDR3 loop: CASSPLAEAIYEQYF. The CDR3 DNA sequence: TGTGCCAGCTCGCCACTAGCGGAGGCTATCTACGAGCAGTACTTC.

The chain carries TRBV5-4 and TRBJ2-7; D perhaps matches TRBD2 (5 bases). Germline V gene lookup returns CDR1 SGHNT and CDR2 YYREEE (reference sequence). V gave up 4 bases and J gave up 5 bases, with 10 bases separating them. The CDR3 is 12 residues long. CDR3 region: CASSLDGDEQYF. The CDR3 region has the DNA TGTGCCAGCAGCCTTGACGGGGACGAGCAGTACTTC.

J is TRBJ1-1 and V is TRBV28; D is perhaps TRBD1 (5 bases). CDR3 length: 15 residues. From germline, CDR1 is MDHEN and CDR2 SYDVKM. Trimming left V 2 bases short and J 0 bases short, with 10 bases between. This chain's CDR3 is CASSLVQGLNTEAFF. CDR3 nucleotides: TGTGCCAGCAGTTTAGTCCAGGGATTGAACACTGAAGCTTTCTTT. The full variable domain, with the rest looked up from reference TRBV28 and TRBJ1-1, is DVKVTQSSRYLVKRTGEKVFLECVQDMDHENMFWYRQDPGLGLRLIYFSYDVKMKEKGDIPEGYSVSREKKERFSLILESASTNQTSMYLCASSLVQGLNTEAFFGQGTRLTVV.

The J gene is TRBJ1-2, the V gene TRBV30; D unresolved. Looked up from germline, CDR1 is GTSNPN and CDR2 is SVGIG (reference sequence). V was shortened by 8 bases and J by 5 bases, with 12 bases between the two germline ends. The CDR3 sequence is 11 residues long. CDR3 sequence: CAGGLGYGYTF. The CDR3 DNA is TGTGCCGGAGGGTTAGGGTATGGCTACACCTTC.

The CDR3 here is CASSDSGNYEQYF. CDR3 coding DNA: TGTGCCAGCAGTGATTCAGGGAACTACGAGCAGTACTTC. This chain connects TRBV2 to TRBJ2-7; a possible D gene is TRBD1 (5 bases). Germline V gene sequence: CDR1 SNHLY, CDR2 FYNNEI. Trimming shortened V by 3 bases and J by 3 bases, and 9 bases separated the two germline ends. The CDR3 length is 13 residues. The variable domain in full, with the rest retrieved from reference TRBV2 and TRBJ2-7, is EPEVTQTPSHQVTQMGQEVILRCVPISNHLYFYWYRQILGQKVEFLVSFYNNEISEKSEIFDDQFSVERPDGSNFTLKIRSTKLEDSAMYFCASSDSGNYEQYFGPGTRLTVT.

This clone was picked up a small number of times. V and J are TRBV2 and TRBJ1-1; TRBD1 matches 10 bases. The junction had 4 bases not matched to a gene; V was cut back by 6 bases and J by 6 bases. Germline CDR1 is SNHLY and CDR2 is FYNNEI. The CDR3 runs to 13 residues. CDR3 in amino acids: CASSRDRGSEAFF. DNA of the CDR3: TGTGCCAGCAGCAGGGACAGGGGTTCTGAAGCTTTCTTT.

The rearrangement links TRBV19 to TRBJ1-5; D is possibly TRBD1 (5 bases). The V and J ends lost 1 base and 6 bases respectively, with 13 bases between them. Per germline, CDR1 LNHDA and CDR2 SQIVND (reference sequence). The CDR3 sequence is 15 residues long. The chain's CDR3 is CASSIGQGESQPQHF. In nucleotides, the CDR3 is TGTGCCAGTAGTATAGGGCAGGGCGAGAGTCAGCCCCAGCATTTT.

The chain joins TRBV28 to TRBJ2-2; 8 nucleotides align to TRBD1. The CDR3 has 13 amino acids. Germline lookup yields CDR1 MDHEN and CDR2 SYDVKM. After removal of 3 bases from V and 7 bases from J, the junction contained 1 base not matched to a gene. CDR3 bases: TGTGCCAGCAGTTTGGACAGGGACGGGGAGCTGTTTTTT. Translated: CASSLDRDGELFF.

The V call is TRBV14, the J call TRBJ1-6, with D possibly being TRBD1 (6 bases). The length of the CDR3 is 16 residues. Germline CDR1 and CDR2: SGHDN and FVKESK. The V gene lost 0 bases and the J gene lost 3 bases, with 9 bases spanning the gap. CDR3 region: CASSQDPGDYNSPLHF. CDR3 DNA: TGTGCCAGCAGCCAAGATCCAGGGGACTATAATTCACCCCTCCACTTT. Combining the CDR3 with reference TRBV14 and TRBJ1-6 gives the whole variable domain EAGVTQFPSHSVIEKGQTVTLRCDPISGHDNLYWYRRVMGKEIKFLLHFVKESKQDESGMPNNRFLAERTGGTYSTLKVQPAELEDSGVYFCASSQDPGDYNSPLHFGNGTRLTVT.

CDR3 DNA sequence: TGCGCCAGCAGCCGACCTGGGGGGGCCGACACTGAAGCTTTCTTT. This translates into CASSRPGGADTEAFF. This sequence joins TRBV4-1 and TRBJ1-1, with D perhaps matching TRBD1 (6 bases). V lost 4 bases and J lost 3, with 15 bases in between. This CDR3 region has 15 residues. Looked up from germline, CDR1 is MGHRA and CDR2 is YSYEKL.

The rearrangement joins TRBV6-1 to TRBJ1-6, with D unresolved. V was pared by 3 bases and J by 3 bases, with 9 bases between. Germline values: CDR1 MNHNS, CDR2 SASEGT. The CDR3 loop spans 15 amino acids. For the CDR3, the DNA is TGTGCCAGCAGTGAGATGGTAGACTATAATTCACCCCTCCACTTT. This translates into CASSEMVDYNSPLHF.

This clone was seen only a few times. The chain is built from TRBV6-5 and TRBJ2-7, with 7 bases aligning to TRBD1. V lost 6 bases and J lost 6; bases outside the gene matches: 14. Germline CDR1 reads MNHEY; CDR2 reads SVGAGI. The CDR3 runs to 15 residues. The CDR3 region has the DNA TGTGCCAGCAGACCCGGGCGACAGGGCCCTCTCGAGCAGTACTTC. Protein product: CASRPGRQGPLEQYF.

The J gene is TRBJ2-2, the V gene TRBV30; 8 bases match TRBD2. The CDR3 spans 17 residues. Germline-derived CDR1 and CDR2 are GTSNPN and SVGIG (reference sequence). The V and J ends lost 6 bases and 3 bases, in that order; junction bases with no gene match: 15. Written as DNA, the CDR3 is TGTGCCTGCCCAGCCTTGACGACGGGGGGGCACACCGGGGAGCTGTTTTTT. Amino acid sequence: CACPALTTGGHTGELFF.

V usage is TRBV30 and J usage is TRBJ1-5; a possible D gene is TRBD1 (5 bases). Germline CDR1 GTSNPN, CDR2 SVGIG (reference sequence). Trimming shortened V by 3 bases and J by 5 bases, and 17 bases separated the two germline ends. The CDR3 sequence is 15 residues long. The CDR3 DNA reads as TGTGCCTGGAGCTCCATGGGGGGGTGGGATCAGCCCCAGCATTTT. It is translated as CAWSSMGGWDQPQHF. The full variable domain, rest sourced from reference TRBV30 and TRBJ1-5, is SQTIHQWPATLVQPVGSPLSLECTVEGTSNPNLYWYRQAAGRGLQLLFYSVGIGQISSEVPQNLSASRPQDRQFILSSKKLLLSDSGFYLCAWSSMGGWDQPQHFGDGTRLSIL.

The chain is built from TRBV15 and TRBJ2-7; D ambiguous. V gave up 0 bases and J gave up 5 bases, with 8 bases separating them. CDR1 is LNHNV, CDR2 YYDKDF, per germline (reference sequence). CDR3 length: 13 residues. This CDR3 is CATSREAADEQYF. The CDR3 bases are TGTGCCACCAGCAGAGAGGCTGCGGACGAGCAGTACTTC.

This clone came up once. The V gene is TRBV11-2, the J gene TRBJ2-1, with 7 bases fitting TRBD1. The junction had 8 bases not matched to a gene; V was cut back by 5 bases and J by 4 bases. The CDR3 sequence is 15 residues long. CDR1 is SGHAT and CDR2 is FQNNGV in the germline V gene. CDR3 sequence reads: CASSTTGYNYNEQFF. CDR3 in DNA: TGTGCCAGCAGCACGACAGGGTATAATTACAATGAGCAGTTCTTC.

This clone appeared a few times. The V and J genes are TRBV10-2 and TRBJ1-2, with 8 bases aligning to TRBD1. This CDR3 is built from 12 residues. Per the germline V gene, CDR1 is WSHSY and CDR2 is SAAADI. The V gene end was trimmed by 4 bases and the J gene end by 6 bases; junction bases not matched to a gene: 1. CDR3 protein: CASSGTGNGYTF. The CDR3 region has the DNA TGCGCCAGCAGTGGGACAGGGAATGGCTACACCTTC.

The chain is built from TRBV30 and TRBJ2-3; TRBD2 is a possible D gene (5 bases). V was trimmed by 0 bases and J by 9 bases, leaving 10 bases between them. The CDR3 spans 12 residues. Per the germline V gene, CDR1 is GTSNPN and CDR2 is SVGIG (reference sequence). In DNA form, the CDR3 reads TGTGCCTGGAGTGTACTAGGTGTCACGCAGTATTTT. It encodes CAWSVLGVTQYF.

V is TRBV9 and J is TRBJ2-1, with 9 bases that match TRBD2. This CDR3 contains 16 residues. In germline, CDR1 is SGDLS, CDR2 YYNGEE. After removal of 5 bases from V and 8 bases from J, the junction contained 14 bases not matched to a gene. The DNA for the CDR3 is TGTGCCAGCAGTGCCAATTTGCGCGGGGGGGCGGATGAGCAGTTCTTC. Amino acids: CASSANLRGGADEQFF.

The table lists this clone with a few counts. The V and J genes are TRBV28 and TRBJ2-6; tentative D call: TRBD1 (5 bases). Deletions cut 5 bases from V and 1 base from J, with 12 bases between. The CDR3 length is 16 residues. Germline-derived CDR1 and CDR2 are MDHEN and SYDVKM. Here the CDR3 reads CASSPHQGSGANVLTF. The CDR3 DNA sequence: TGTGCCAGCAGTCCGCATCAGGGATCTGGGGCCAACGTCCTGACTTTC. Looking up the rest from reference TRBV28 and TRBJ2-6 gives the full variable domain: DVKVTQSSRYLVKRTGEKVFLECVQDMDHENMFWYRQDPGLGLRLIYFSYDVKMKEKGDIPEGYSVSREKKERFSLILESASTNQTSMYLCASSPHQGSGANVLTFGAGSRLTVL.

J is TRBJ2-5 and V is TRBV6-1; the match to TRBD2 covers 9 bases. The J call may be wrong; the DNA end is better matched by TRBJ2-7. Germline V CDR1 and CDR2: MNHNS, SASEGT. CDR3 length equals 15 residues. This CDR3 is CASSGLAGSPYEQYF. In DNA, the CDR3 is TGTGCCAGCAGTGGTCTAGCGGGGTCTCCCTACGAGCAGTACTTC.

In this sample, this clone turned up a few times. This chain connects TRBV6-1 to TRBJ1-3; D unresolved. CDR3 length: 13 amino acids. Trimming shortened V by 4 bases and J by 4 bases, and 8 bases separated the two germline ends. The germline V gene encodes CDR1 MNHNS and CDR2 SASEGT. This CDR3 is CASSASQGNTIYF. The DNA for the CDR3 is TGTGCCAGCAGTGCTAGCCAGGGAAACACCATATATTTT.

The genes are TRBV6-1 and TRBJ1-4; perhaps TRBD1 as D (6 bases). V dropped 8 bases and J dropped 4 bases, with 8 bases sitting between them. CDR1 is MNHNS, CDR2 SASEGT, per germline. There are 12 residues in the CDR3. CDR3 residues: CASQGLNEKLFF. CDR3 DNA sequence: TGTGCCAGCCAGGGGCTTAATGAAAAACTGTTTTTT.

A word on this clone: At one boundary the junction diverges from the germline segment, which might be a read error. The CDR3: CASSVDTRYGYTF. The CDR3 nucleotides read TGTGCCAGTAGTGTAGACACACGCTATGGCTACACCTTC. V usage is TRBV19 and J usage is TRBJ1-2; D gene uncertain. CDR1 LNHDA and CDR2 SQIVND come from the germline V gene (reference sequence). The length of the CDR3 is 13 residues. The full variable domain, completed using reference TRBV19 and TRBJ1-2, is DGGITQSPKYLFRKEGQNVTLSCEQNLNHDAMYWYRQDPGQGLRLIYYSQIVNDFQKGDIAEGYSVSREKKESFPLTVTSAQKNPTAFYLCASSVDTRYGYTFGSGTRLTVV.

This chain connects TRBV7-2 to TRBJ2-5; 12 bases fit TRBD2. Looked up from germline, CDR1 is SGHTA and CDR2 is FQGNSA. The V gene end was trimmed by 4 bases and the J gene end by 5 bases; junction bases not matched to a gene: 5. The CDR3 is 15 residues long. This CDR3 reads CASSSRTSGAETQYF. In DNA form, the CDR3 reads TGTGCCAGCAGCTCCCGGACTAGCGGGGCGGAGACCCAGTACTTC.

The chain employs TRBV7-8 and TRBJ2-1, with TRBD2 matching 12 bases. The germline CDR1 and CDR2 sequences are SGHVS and FQNEAQ. CDR3 length: 16 residues. The V segment lost 3 bases and the J segment 9 bases; nucleotides outside the gene matches: 9. DNA of the CDR3: TGTGCCAGCAGCTTCGCGACTAGCGGGAGTAGGGTTGAGCAGTTCTTC. Protein product: CASSFATSGSRVEQFF.

The genes are TRBV16 and TRBJ1-1; D perhaps matches TRBD1 (6 bases). The germline V gene has CDR1 KGHSY and CDR2 FQNENV. CDR3 length: 14 amino acids. V lost 6 bases and J 8 bases, leaving 19 bases between the germline ends. CDR3 DNA sequence: TGTGCCAGCAGACGGACAGCCGGCCCGGTCGAAGCTTTCTTT. This translates into CASRRTAGPVEAFF. The full variable domain, rest sourced from reference TRBV16 and TRBJ1-1, is GEEVAQTPKHLVRGEGQKAKLYCAPIKGHSYVFWYQQVLKNEFKFLISFQNENVFDETGMPKERFSAKCLPNSPCSLEIQATKLEDSAVYFCASRRTAGPVEAFFGQGTRLTVV.

Turning to this clone: Its ends do not fully match the called genes, so a read error is possible. The rearrangement uses TRBV5-1 and TRBJ1-2; 9 bases map to TRBD1. CDR1 is SGHRS and CDR2 is YFSETQ in the germline V gene. This CDR3 is 15 amino acids long. This CDR3 reads CASSPSTGGIYDYTF. For the CDR3, the DNA is TGCGCCAGCAGCCCCTCGACAGGGGGAATCTATGACTACACCTTC.